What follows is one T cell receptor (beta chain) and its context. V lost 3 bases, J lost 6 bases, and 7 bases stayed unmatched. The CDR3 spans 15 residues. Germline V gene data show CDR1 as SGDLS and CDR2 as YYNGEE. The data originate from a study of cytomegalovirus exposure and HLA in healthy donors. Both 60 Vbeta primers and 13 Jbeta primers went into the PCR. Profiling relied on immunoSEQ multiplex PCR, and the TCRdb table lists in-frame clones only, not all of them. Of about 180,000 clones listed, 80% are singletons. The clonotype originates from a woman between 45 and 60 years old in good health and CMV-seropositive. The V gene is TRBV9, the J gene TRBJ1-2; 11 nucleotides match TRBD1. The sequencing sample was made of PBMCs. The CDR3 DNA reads TGTGCCAGCAGCGAAGGGGGACAGGGGGGTCATGGCTACACCTTC. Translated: CASSEGGQGGHGYTF.